A single sample is the source of the 9 T cell receptor beta chains below, sequenced in a study of blood T cell repertoires in COVID-19. The table came from immunoSEQ multiplex PCR; TCRdb's copy has only in-frame clones and leaves some out. This table holds under 400,000 clones, around nine tenths found once. The sample consisted of peripheral blood. Source of these receptors: a woman aged 55-70 years with COVID-19, enrolled during active disease.

This chain's CDR3 is CASSQGTSGAQETQYF. CDR3 coding DNA: TGTGCCAGCAGCCAAGGGACTAGCGGGGCTCAAGAGACCCAGTACTTC. This chain uses TRBV7-9 with TRBJ2-5; 13 bases are a match to TRBD2. V trimming: 5 bases; J trimming: 2 bases; junction bases outside the gene matches: 5. There are 16 residues in the CDR3. Germline V gene data show CDR1 as SEHNR and CDR2 as FQNEAQ (reference sequence).

The chain combines TRBV19 with TRBJ1-5; 10 bases map to TRBD1. V was pared by 6 bases and J by 4 bases, with 12 bases of the junction left unmatched. CDR3 length: 17 residues. Germline V gene lookup returns CDR1 LNHDA and CDR2 SQIVND (reference sequence). CDR3 in amino acids: CASSLGQGPILNQPQHF. CDR3 nucleotide sequence: TGTGCCAGTAGCCTGGGACAGGGGCCTATTCTTAATCAGCCCCAGCATTTT.

The chain has TRBV5-1 and TRBJ1-1, with D perhaps TRBD1 (6 bases). Trimming took off 2 bases at V and 0 bases at J, with 20 bases between the two ends. Germline V gives CDR1 SGHRS, CDR2 YFSETQ. This CDR3 comprises 18 residues. The CDR3 sequence: CASSFPERGGPLNTEAFF. The CDR3 DNA sequence: TGCGCCAGCAGCTTCCCGGAGAGGGGGGGGCCATTGAACACTGAAGCTTTCTTT.

V usage is TRBV5-1 and J usage is TRBJ2-3; D remains ambiguous. Per the germline V gene, CDR1 is SGHRS and CDR2 is YFSETQ. The ends were cut back, 4 bases at V and 1 base at J, with 16 bases in the middle. This CDR3 has 16 amino acids. This CDR3 is CASSVTLLGRTDTQYF. DNA of the CDR3: TGCGCCAGCAGCGTGACCCTTTTGGGCCGCACAGATACGCAGTATTTT.

The CDR3, as DNA: TGTGCCAGTAGTTCGTCTCCGGGGACTAGCGGGGTCGGTGAGCAGTTCTTC. Its translation: CASSSSPGTSGVGEQFF. The rearrangement uses TRBV19 and TRBJ2-1, with 13 bases fitting TRBD2. Germline loops: CDR1 LNHDA, CDR2 SQIVND (reference sequence). The CDR3 has 17 residues. V was clipped by 5 bases and J by 9 bases; unmatched bases: 13.

The chain couples TRBV3-1 (or the pseudogene TRBV3-2) to TRBJ1-2; D not certain. This CDR3 is 12 amino acids long. Germline CDR1 reads LGHDT; CDR2 reads YNNKEL (reference sequence). V gave up 3 bases and J gave up 13 bases, with 15 bases separating them. The CDR3 reads CASSQWTDLLTF. DNA of the CDR3: TGTGCCAGCAGCCAGTGGACGGACTTACTCACCTTC.

This chain links TRBV7-9 with TRBJ1-2; TRBD1 agrees at 11 bases. CDR1 is SEHNR, CDR2 FQNEAQ, per germline (reference sequence). V lost 5 bases to trimming and J lost 4 bases; unmatched junction nucleotides: 12. CDR3 length: 17 residues. The CDR3: CASSPTGTGGSGYGYTF. DNA for the CDR3: TGTGCCAGCAGCCCCACCGGGACAGGGGGATCTGGCTATGGCTACACCTTC.

V and J are TRBV3-1 (or the pseudogene TRBV3-2) and TRBJ2-7; 8 nucleotides agree with TRBD2. Germline CDR1 LGHDT, CDR2 YNNKEL (reference sequence). J gave up 7 bases and V 1 base, and 9 bases lay outside the gene matches. The CDR3 loop spans 15 amino acids. The CDR3, as DNA: TGTGCCAGCAGCCAAGTACGGGGGGGCCTAGGGGAGCAGTACTTC. Its translation: CASSQVRGGLGEQYF.

The V gene is TRBV6-5, the J gene TRBJ1-5; D is uncertain. This CDR3 has 13 residues. Germline CDR1 and CDR2: MNHEY and SVGAGI. Trimming removed 8 bases at V and 3 bases at J, with 11 bases between. The DNA of the CDR3 is TGTGCCAGCGGGCCGGCAGTCAATCAGCCCCAGCATTTT. It is translated as CASGPAVNQPQHF.